Described below is a single T cell receptor beta chain sequence and its context. This specimen belongs to a study of Ad26.COV2.S vaccination and SARS-CoV-2 variants. CDR3 length: 14 amino acids. V trimming: 2 bases; J trimming: 10 bases; junction bases outside the gene matches: 5. The germline CDR1 and CDR2 sequences are SGHRS and YFSETQ. The sample's treatment: about 20 received Ad26.COV2.S at low or high dose, single or two shots; about 5 received placebo; per-sample allocation not given. Material that was analyzed had been drawn on day 63 after the first vaccine or placebo injection. An 18-55-year-old adult in Boston served as donor. Sequenced by immunoSEQ multiplex PCR; TCRdb stores in-frame clones only, minus some. The table includes over 400,000 clones, about 92% detected once.

Source: peripheral blood, taken in a trial of Ad26.COV2.S vaccine versus placebo. This TCR came from a person aged 18-60 years who received the Ad26.COV2.S COVID-19 vaccine or a placebo. J is TRBJ2-1 and V is TRBV5-1; TRBD2 matches 11 bases. The CDR3 region is CASSFQLAGEEQFF. CDR3 in DNA: TGCGCCAGCAGCTTCCAACTAGCGGGAGAGGAGCAGTTCTTC.